Listed below are T cell receptor beta chains from one sample, sequenced in a study of blood T cell repertoires in COVID-19. Assay used: immunoSEQ multiplex PCR; TCRdb lists only in-frame clones, some missing. This sample has 250,000 to 300,000 clones, with around four fifths found just once. The sample consisted of peripheral blood. The receptors originated from a man between 60 and 75 years old with acute or convalescent COVID-19. CDR3s include the opening cysteine and the closing phenylalanine or tryptophan. D genes are given only for firm matches. Size is stated for part of the rows, as once, few or many counts, or as a class when the clone is expanded.

CASSPPAETGGLIQPQHF	TGTGCCAGCTCACCCCCTGCGGAAACAGGGGGCTTGATTCAGCCCCAGCATTTT	TRBV18	TRBD1	TRBJ1-5	NA
CASSMTGDPRAKNIQYF	TGTGCCAGTAGTATGACAGGGGACCCTAGGGCCAAAAACATTCAGTACTTC	TRBV19	TRBD1	TRBJ2-4	NA
CASSFLDTQYF	TGTGCCAGCAGCTTCCTAGATACGCAGTATTTT	TRBV7-6	NA	TRBJ2-3	NA
CARSPRGGRGGQETQYF	TGTGCCCGCAGCCCCCGGGGGGGGCGGGGGGGCCAAGAGACCCAGTACTTC	TRBV7-6	TRBD2	TRBJ2-5	NA
CASTRQGGYGYTF	TGTGCCAGCACCCGACAGGGTGGCTATGGCTACACCTTC	TRBV28	TRBD1	TRBJ1-2	NA
CASSPRQGMEKLFF	TGTGCCAGCTCACCCCGACAGGGTATGGAAAAACTGTTTTTT	TRBV18	TRBD1	TRBJ1-4	NA
CASSQLERYEQYF	TGCGCCAGCAGTCAATTGGAGCGCTACGAGCAGTACTTC	TRBV23-1	NA	TRBJ2-7	NA
CSVDQDRAGYGYTF	TGCAGCGTTGACCAGGACAGGGCGGGCTATGGCTACACCTTC	TRBV29-1	TRBD1	TRBJ1-2	NA
CASSLVTGTGYTDTQYF	TGTGCCAGCAGCTTAGTTACCGGGACAGGGTACACAGATACGCAGTATTTT	TRBV7-9	TRBD1	TRBJ2-3	NA
CASSFLAAAIYNEQFF	TGTGCCAGCAGTTTCCTGGCGGCCGCCATCTACAATGAGCAGTTCTTC	TRBV7-9	NA	TRBJ2-1	NA
CASSPGTHYEQYF	TGTGCCAGCTCACCAGGGACACACTACGAGCAGTACTTC	TRBV18	NA	TRBJ2-7	NA
CASSYSGQGNTEAFF	TGTGCCAGCAGTTACTCGGGACAGGGAAACACTGAAGCTTTCTTT	TRBV6-5	TRBD1	TRBJ1-1	once
CASSTGTGTGANVLTF	TGTGCCAGCAGCACCGGGACAGGGACCGGGGCCAACGTCCTGACTTTC	TRBV7-2	TRBD1	TRBJ2-6	NA
CASSAGQGKVWHEQFF	TGTGCCAGTAGTGCCGGACAGGGGAAAGTGTGGCATGAGCAGTTCTTC	TRBV19	TRBD1	TRBJ2-1	NA
CASSEVADRVYGYTF	TGTGCCAGCAGTGAAGTAGCGGACAGGGTCTATGGCTACACCTTC	TRBV6-1	TRBD1	TRBJ1-2	NA
CASSAAGGSNSPLHF	TGTGCCAGCAGTGCAGCAGGGGGCTCCAATTCACCCCTCCACTTT	TRBV28	TRBD1	TRBJ1-6	NA
CASSSEQGLGEKLFF	TGTGCCAGCAGTTCCGAACAGGGCTTGGGTGAAAAACTGTTTTTT	TRBV9	NA	TRBJ1-4	once
CASSPRQGFNQPQHF	TGTGCCAGCAGTCCCCGACAGGGTTTTAATCAGCCCCAGCATTTT	TRBV27	TRBD1	TRBJ1-5	few
CASSLGTGGNQPQHF	TGCGCCAGCAGCTTGGGTACAGGGGGCAATCAGCCCCAGCATTTT	TRBV5-1	TRBD1	TRBJ1-5	few
CASSPPRGLADTQYF	TGTGCCAGCAGCCCCCCCAGGGGACTAGCAGATACGCAGTATTTT	TRBV7-9	TRBD2	TRBJ2-3	NA
CASSPSAGGAGQPQHF	TGTGCCAGTAGTCCCTCAGCGGGGGGCGCGGGTCAGCCCCAGCATTTT	TRBV19	NA	TRBJ1-5	NA
CASSHFRASPNTGELFF	TGCGCCAGCAGTCATTTCCGCGCCTCACCCAACACCGGGGAGCTGTTTTTT	TRBV5-1	NA	TRBJ2-2	NA
CAIKGQGSSDTQYF	TGTGCCATCAAAGGACAGGGTAGCTCAGATACGCAGTATTTT	TRBV10-3	TRBD1	TRBJ2-3	NA
CASSAGLLAGGRNEQFF	TGTGCCAGCAGTGCCGGTCTACTAGCGGGAGGGCGTAATGAGCAGTTCTTC	TRBV2	TRBD2	TRBJ2-1	NA
CASSSDRVPYEQYF	TGCGCCAGCAGCTCGGACAGGGTTCCCTACGAGCAGTACTTC	TRBV5-1	TRBD1	TRBJ2-7	NA
CASRGTSEYNEQFF	TGTGCCAGCCGGGGGACTAGCGAGTACAATGAGCAGTTCTTC	TRBV3-1/TRBV3-2	TRBD2	TRBJ2-1	NA
CASRRTGDQPQHF	TGTGCCAGCAGACGGACAGGAGACCAGCCCCAGCATTTT	TRBV12-3/TRBV12-4	TRBD1	TRBJ1-5	NA
CASTTQGALNYGYTF	TGTGCCAGCACAACACAGGGGGCCCTTAACTATGGCTACACCTTC	TRBV6-6	TRBD1	TRBJ1-2	few
CASSYLAAYEQYF	TGTGCCAGCAGTTATTTAGCGGCCTACGAGCAGTACTTC	TRBV6-2/TRBV6-3	NA	TRBJ2-7	NA
CASSASSGGYNEQFF	TGTGCCAGCAGCGCCTCTAGCGGGGGATACAATGAGCAGTTCTTC	TRBV3-1/TRBV3-2	TRBD2	TRBJ2-1	NA
CASSLAGDRGTEAFF	TGTGCCAGCAGCTTAGCAGGGGACAGGGGCACTGAAGCTTTCTTT	TRBV7-8	TRBD1	TRBJ1-1	NA
CASSLGQYNEQFF	TGTGCCAGCAGTCTGGGACAATACAATGAGCAGTTCTTC	TRBV12-3/TRBV12-4	NA	TRBJ2-1	NA